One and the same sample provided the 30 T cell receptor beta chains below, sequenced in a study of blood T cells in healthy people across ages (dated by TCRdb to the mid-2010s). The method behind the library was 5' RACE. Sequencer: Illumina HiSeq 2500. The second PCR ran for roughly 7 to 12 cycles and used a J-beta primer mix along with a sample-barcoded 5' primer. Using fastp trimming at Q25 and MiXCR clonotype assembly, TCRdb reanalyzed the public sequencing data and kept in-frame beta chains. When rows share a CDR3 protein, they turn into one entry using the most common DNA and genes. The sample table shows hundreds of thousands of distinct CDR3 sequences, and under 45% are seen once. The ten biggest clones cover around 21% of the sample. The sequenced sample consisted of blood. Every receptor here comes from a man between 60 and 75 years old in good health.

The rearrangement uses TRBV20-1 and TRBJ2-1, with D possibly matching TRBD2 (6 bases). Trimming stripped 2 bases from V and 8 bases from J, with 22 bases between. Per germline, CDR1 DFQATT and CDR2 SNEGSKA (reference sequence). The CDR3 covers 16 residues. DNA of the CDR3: TGCAGTGCTAGACCACACTCGCGGGGACCATCTTATGAGCAGTTCTTC. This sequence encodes CSARPHSRGPSYEQFF.

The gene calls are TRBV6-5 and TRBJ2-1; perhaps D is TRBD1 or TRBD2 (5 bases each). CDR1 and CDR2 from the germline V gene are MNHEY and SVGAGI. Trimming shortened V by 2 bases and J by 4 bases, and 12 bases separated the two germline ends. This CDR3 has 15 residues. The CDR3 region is CASSYLRGHYNEQFF. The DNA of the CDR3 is TGTGCCAGCAGTTACCTCCGGGGCCATTACAATGAGCAGTTCTTC.

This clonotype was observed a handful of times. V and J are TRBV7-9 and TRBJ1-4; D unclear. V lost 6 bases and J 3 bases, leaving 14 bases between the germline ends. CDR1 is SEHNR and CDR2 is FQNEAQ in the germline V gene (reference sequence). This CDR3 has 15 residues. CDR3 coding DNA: TGTGCCAGCAGGGGGAACCGGGCCCCTAATGAAAAACTGTTTTTT. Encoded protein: CASRGNRAPNEKLFF.

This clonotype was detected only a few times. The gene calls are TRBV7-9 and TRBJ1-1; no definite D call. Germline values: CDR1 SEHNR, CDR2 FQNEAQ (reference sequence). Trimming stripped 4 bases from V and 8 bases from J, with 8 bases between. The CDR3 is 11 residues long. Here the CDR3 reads CASSSIGEAFF. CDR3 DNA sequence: TGTGCCAGCAGCTCGATCGGCGAAGCTTTCTTT.

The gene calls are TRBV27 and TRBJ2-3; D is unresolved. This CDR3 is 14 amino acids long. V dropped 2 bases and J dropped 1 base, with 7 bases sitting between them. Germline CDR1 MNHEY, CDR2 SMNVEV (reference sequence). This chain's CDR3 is CASSLRWGTDTQYF. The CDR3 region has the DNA TGTGCCAGCAGTTTAAGGTGGGGCACAGATACGCAGTATTTT.

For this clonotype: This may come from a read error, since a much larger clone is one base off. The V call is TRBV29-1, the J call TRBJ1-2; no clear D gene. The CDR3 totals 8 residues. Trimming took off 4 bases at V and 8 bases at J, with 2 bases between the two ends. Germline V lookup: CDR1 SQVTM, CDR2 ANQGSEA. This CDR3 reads CSVAGYTF. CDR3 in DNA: TGCAGCGTTGCCGGCTACACCTTC. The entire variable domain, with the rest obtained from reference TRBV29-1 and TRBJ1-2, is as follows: SAVISQKPSRDICQRGTSLTIQCQVDSQVTMMFWYRQQPGQSLTLIATANQGSEATYESGFVIDKFPISRPNLTFSTLTVSNMSPEDSSIYLCSVAGYTFGSGTRLTVV.

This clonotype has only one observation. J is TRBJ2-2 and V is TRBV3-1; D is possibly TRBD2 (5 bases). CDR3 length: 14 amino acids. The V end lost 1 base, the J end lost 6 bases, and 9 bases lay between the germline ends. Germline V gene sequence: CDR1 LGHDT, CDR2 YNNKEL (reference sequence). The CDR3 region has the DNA TGTGCCAGCAGCCAAGGAGGGTACGCCGGGGAGCTGTTTTTT. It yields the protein CASSQGGYAGELFF.

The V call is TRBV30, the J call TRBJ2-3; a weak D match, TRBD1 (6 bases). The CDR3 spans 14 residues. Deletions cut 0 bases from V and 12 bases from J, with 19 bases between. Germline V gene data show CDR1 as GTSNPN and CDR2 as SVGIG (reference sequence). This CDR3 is CAWSVTGGWGTQYF. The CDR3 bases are TGTGCCTGGAGTGTGACAGGTGGTTGGGGGACCCAGTATTTT.

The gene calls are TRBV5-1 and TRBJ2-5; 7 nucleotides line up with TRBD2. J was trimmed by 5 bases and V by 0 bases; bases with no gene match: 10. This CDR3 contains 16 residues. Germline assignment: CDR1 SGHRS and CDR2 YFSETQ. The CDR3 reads CASSLEPGGTSETQYF. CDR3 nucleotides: TGCGCCAGCAGCTTGGAACCGGGGGGAACTTCCGAGACCCAGTACTTC.

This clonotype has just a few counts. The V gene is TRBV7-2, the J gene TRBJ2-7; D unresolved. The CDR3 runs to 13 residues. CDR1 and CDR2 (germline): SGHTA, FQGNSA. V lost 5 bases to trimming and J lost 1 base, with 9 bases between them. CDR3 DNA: TGTGCCAGCAGCCGACAACTATCCTACGAGCAGTACTTC. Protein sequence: CASSRQLSYEQYF. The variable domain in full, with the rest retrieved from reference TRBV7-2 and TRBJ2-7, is GAGVSQSPSNKVTEKGKDVELRCDPISGHTALYWYRQSLGQGLEFLIYFQGNSAPDKSGLPSDRFSAERTGGSVSTLTIQRTQQEDSAVYLCASSRQLSYEQYFGPGTRLTVT.

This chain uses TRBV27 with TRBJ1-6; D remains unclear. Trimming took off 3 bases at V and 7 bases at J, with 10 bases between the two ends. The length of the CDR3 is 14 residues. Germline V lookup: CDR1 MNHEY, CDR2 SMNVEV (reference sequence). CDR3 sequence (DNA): TGTGCCAGCAGTTTCGAGTTTCAGAATTCACCCCTCCACTTT. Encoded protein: CASSFEFQNSPLHF.

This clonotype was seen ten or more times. CDR3 loop: CASSSRGGSGANVLTF. Here the CDR3 DNA reads TGTGCCAGCAGTTCGAGGGGAGGCTCTGGGGCCAACGTCCTGACTTTC. The V and J genes are TRBV6-5 and TRBJ2-6; D is perhaps TRBD2 (6 bases). The CDR3 covers 16 residues. Germline V gives CDR1 MNHEY, CDR2 SVGAGI. Trimming stripped 4 bases from V and 0 bases from J, with 10 bases between.

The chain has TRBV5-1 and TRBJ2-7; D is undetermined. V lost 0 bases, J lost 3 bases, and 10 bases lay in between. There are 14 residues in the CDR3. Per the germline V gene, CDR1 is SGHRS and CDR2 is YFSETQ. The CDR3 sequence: CASSLDPDLYEQYF. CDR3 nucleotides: TGCGCCAGCAGCTTGGACCCAGATCTCTACGAGCAGTACTTC.

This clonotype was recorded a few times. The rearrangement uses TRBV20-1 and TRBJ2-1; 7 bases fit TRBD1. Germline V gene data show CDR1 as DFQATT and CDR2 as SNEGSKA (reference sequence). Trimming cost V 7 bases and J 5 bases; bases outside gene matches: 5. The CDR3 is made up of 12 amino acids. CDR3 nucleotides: TGCAGTGTACAGGGGAGACACAATGAGCAGTTCTTC. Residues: CSVQGRHNEQFF.

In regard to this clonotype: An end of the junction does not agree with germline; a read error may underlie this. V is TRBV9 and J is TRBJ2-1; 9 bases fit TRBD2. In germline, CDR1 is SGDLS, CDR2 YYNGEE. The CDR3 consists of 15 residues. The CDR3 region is CASSVGTSEYNVQFF. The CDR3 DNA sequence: TGTGCCAGCAGCGTAGGGACTAGCGAGTACAATGTGCAGTTCTTC.

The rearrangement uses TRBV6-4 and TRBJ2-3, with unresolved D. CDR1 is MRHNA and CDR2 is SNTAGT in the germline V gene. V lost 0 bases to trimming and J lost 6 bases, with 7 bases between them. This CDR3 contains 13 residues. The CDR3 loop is CASSDSELDTQYF. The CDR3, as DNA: TGTGCCAGCAGTGACTCAGAGCTGGATACGCAGTATTTT.

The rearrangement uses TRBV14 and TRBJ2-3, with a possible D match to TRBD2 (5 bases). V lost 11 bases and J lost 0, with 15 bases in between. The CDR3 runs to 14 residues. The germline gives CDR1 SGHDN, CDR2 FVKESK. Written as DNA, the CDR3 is TGTGCCTACCGACGGAGCGGAAGCACAGATACGCAGTATTTT. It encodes CAYRRSGSTDTQYF. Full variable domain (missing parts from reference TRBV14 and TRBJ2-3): EAGVTQFPSHSVIEKGQTVTLRCDPISGHDNLYWYRRVMGKEIKFLLHFVKESKQDESGMPNNRFLAERTGGTYSTLKVQPAELEDSGVYFCAYRRSGSTDTQYFGPGTRLTVL.

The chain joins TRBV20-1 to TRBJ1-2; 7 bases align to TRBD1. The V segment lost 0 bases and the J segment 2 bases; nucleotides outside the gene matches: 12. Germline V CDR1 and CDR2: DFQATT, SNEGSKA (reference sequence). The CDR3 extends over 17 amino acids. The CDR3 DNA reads TGCAGTGCTAGAGATCTCCGACAGGGTAGCCCAAACTATGGCTACACCTTC. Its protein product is CSARDLRQGSPNYGYTF.

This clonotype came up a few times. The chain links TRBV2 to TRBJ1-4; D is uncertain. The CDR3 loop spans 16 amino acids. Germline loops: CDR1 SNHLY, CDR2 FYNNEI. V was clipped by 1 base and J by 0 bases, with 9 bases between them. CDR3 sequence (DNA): TGTGCCAGCAGTGAAGAACGGCAGACAACTAATGAAAAACTGTTTTTT. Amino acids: CASSEERQTTNEKLFF. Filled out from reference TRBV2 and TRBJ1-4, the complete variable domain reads EPEVTQTPSHQVTQMGQEVILRCVPISNHLYFYWYRQILGQKVEFLVSFYNNEISEKSEIFDDQFSVERPDGSNFTLKIRSTKLEDSAMYFCASSEERQTTNEKLFFGSGTQLSVL.

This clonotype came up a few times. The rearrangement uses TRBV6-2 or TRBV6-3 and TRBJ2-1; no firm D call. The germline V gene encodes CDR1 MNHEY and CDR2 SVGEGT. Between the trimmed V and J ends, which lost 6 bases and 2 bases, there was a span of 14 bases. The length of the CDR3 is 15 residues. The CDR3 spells CASSPAGTPYNEQFF. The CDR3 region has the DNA TGTGCCAGCAGCCCCGCTGGTACCCCCTACAATGAGCAGTTCTTC.

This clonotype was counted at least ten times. The CDR3 DNA sequence: TGTGCCAGCAGGGGGGACTTTCAAGAGACCCAGTACTTC. It specifies CASRGDFQETQYF. V gene TRBV2 combines with J gene TRBJ2-5; D is possibly TRBD2 (6 bases). CDR1 SNHLY and CDR2 FYNNEI come from the germline V gene. The CDR3 totals 13 residues. Deletions cut 6 bases from V and 2 bases from J, with 10 bases between.

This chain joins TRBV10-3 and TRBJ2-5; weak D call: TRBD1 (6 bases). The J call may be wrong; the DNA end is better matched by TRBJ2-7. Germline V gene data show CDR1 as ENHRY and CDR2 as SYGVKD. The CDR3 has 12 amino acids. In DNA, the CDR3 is TGTGCCATCAGGGGAACAGGGATCGAGCAGTACTTC. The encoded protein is CAIRGTGIEQYF.

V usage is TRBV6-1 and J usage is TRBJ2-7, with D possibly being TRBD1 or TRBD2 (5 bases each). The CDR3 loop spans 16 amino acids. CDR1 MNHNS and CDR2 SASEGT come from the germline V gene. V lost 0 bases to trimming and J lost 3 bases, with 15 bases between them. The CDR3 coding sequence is TGTGCCAGCAGTGAAGCGCGGGTAGGGGCTTTCTACGAGCAGTACTTC. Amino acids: CASSEARVGAFYEQYF.

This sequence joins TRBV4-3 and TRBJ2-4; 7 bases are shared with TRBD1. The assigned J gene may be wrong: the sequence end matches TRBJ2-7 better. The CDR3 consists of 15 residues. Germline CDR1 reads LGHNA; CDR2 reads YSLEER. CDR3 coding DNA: TGCGCCAGCAGCCAAGGTAGACAGGGTCCGTACGAGCAGTACTTC. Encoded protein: CASSQGRQGPYEQYF.

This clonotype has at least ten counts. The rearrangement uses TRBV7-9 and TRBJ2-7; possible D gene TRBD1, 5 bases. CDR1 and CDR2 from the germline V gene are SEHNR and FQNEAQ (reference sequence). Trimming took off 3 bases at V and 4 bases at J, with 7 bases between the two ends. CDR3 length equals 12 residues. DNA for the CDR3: TGTGCCAGCAGCTTCGACAGTTACGAGCAGTACTTC. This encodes CASSFDSYEQYF.

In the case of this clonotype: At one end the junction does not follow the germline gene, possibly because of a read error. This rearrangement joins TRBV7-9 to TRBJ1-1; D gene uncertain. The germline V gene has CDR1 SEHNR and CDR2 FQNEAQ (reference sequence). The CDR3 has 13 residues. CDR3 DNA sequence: TGTGCCAGCAGCCCCTACTGGAACACTGAGGCTTTCTTT. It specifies CASSPYWNTEAFF.

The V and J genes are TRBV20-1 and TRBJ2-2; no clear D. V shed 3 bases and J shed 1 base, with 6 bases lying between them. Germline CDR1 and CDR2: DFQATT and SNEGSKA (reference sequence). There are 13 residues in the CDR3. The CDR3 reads CSARQVNTGELFF. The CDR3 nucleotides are TGCAGTGCTAGGCAGGTGAACACCGGGGAGCTGTTTTTT.

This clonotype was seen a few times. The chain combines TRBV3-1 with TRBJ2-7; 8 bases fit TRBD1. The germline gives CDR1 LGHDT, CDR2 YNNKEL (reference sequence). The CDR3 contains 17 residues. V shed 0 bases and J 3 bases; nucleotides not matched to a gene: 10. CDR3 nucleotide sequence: TGTGCCAGCAGCCAAGATGGGGGAGACAGGGGTTTCTACGAGCAGTACTTC. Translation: CASSQDGGDRGFYEQYF.

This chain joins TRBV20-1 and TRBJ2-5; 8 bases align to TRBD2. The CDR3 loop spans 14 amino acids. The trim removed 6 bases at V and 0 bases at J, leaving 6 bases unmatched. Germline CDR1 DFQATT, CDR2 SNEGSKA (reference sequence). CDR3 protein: CSAPVAGYQETQYF. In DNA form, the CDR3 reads TGCAGTGCCCCTGTAGCGGGATACCAAGAGACCCAGTACTTC.

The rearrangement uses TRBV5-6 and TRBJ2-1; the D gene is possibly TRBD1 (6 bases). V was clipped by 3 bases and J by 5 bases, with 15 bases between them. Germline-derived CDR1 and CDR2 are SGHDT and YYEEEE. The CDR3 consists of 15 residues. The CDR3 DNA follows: TGTGCCAGCAGCTCCTGGGGGCACTGGGACAATGAGCAGTTCTTC. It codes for CASSSWGHWDNEQFF.